The rows below give T cell receptor beta chains drawn from one sample of a study of OX40 agonist ivuxolimab in advanced cancers. Profiled with immunoSEQ multiplex PCR; TCRdb holds only in-frame clones, not every one. The sample records 14,000 to 15,000 clones, 70% to 75% being singletons. The sample in question was CD4+ or CD8+ T cells sorted from blood, obtained in a trial of the OX40 agonist ivuxolimab. These receptors came from an adult with an advanced solid tumor such as melanoma, head and neck, liver or kidney cancer. Both conserved end residues are part of each CDR3. The D gene is left open where the match is weak. Clone size is shown for a subset of rows, as once, few, many or a class of expanded clone.

j_gene,d_gene,abundance,v_gene,CDR3aa,CDR3nt
TRBJ2-1,-,few,TRBV28,CASSTQPNGTLYEQFF,TGTGCCAGCAGCACACAACCTAACGGGACTTTGTATGAGCAGTTCTTC
TRBJ1-4,-,-,TRBV4-3,CASSQERQVLRHEKLFF,TGCGCCAGCAGCCAAGAGCGACAGGTTCTGCGGCATGAAAAACTGTTTTTT
TRBJ2-1,TRBD2,-,TRBV27,CASSLSAGTSINEQFF,TGTGCCAGCAGTTTATCTGCCGGGACTAGTATCAATGAGCAGTTCTTC
TRBJ1-4,TRBD1,-,TRBV5-6,CASSFRDRAEKLFF,TGTGCCAGCAGCTTCCGGGACAGGGCGGAAAAACTGTTTTTT
TRBJ2-3,-,-,TRBV6-6,CASSYLGLAPTDTQYF,TGTGCCAGCAGTTACTTGGGGTTAGCTCCCACAGATACGCAGTATTTT
TRBJ2-7,TRBD1,-,TRBV29-1,CSVVQGANLYEQYF,TGCAGCGTAGTACAGGGGGCGAATCTCTACGAGCAGTACTTC
TRBJ2-7,TRBD1,-,TRBV28,CASSLSRDRPNYEQYF,TGTGCCAGCAGTTTATCCCGGGACAGACCAAACTACGAGCAGTACTTC
TRBJ2-7,-,-,TRBV4-1,CASSHSPGTDEQYF,TGCGCCAGCAGCCACTCCCCGGGGACGGACGAGCAGTACTTC
TRBJ2-7,-,-,TRBV5-4,CASSLVAGGGEQYF,TGTGCCAGCAGCTTGGTCGCAGGGGGAGGGGAGCAGTACTTC
TRBJ2-5,TRBD2,-,TRBV28,CASSLFVSGTQETQYF,TGTGCCAGCAGTTTATTTGTTAGCGGGACCCAAGAGACCCAGTACTTC
TRBJ1-2,-,-,TRBV19,CASSLDLGTNYGYTF,TGTGCCAGTAGCCTAGATCTCGGGACGAACTATGGCTACACCTTC
TRBJ2-3,TRBD2,-,TRBV2,CASKAAGGLDTQYF,TGTGCCAGCAAAGCAGCGGGAGGTTTAGATACGCAGTATTTT
TRBJ2-2,-,-,TRBV5-1,CASSLRRSNTGELFF,TGCGCCAGCAGCCTCCGGCGATCGAACACCGGGGAGCTGTTTTTT
TRBJ1-2,-,-,TRBV6-1,CASMSNYGYTF,TGTGCCAGCATGTCTAACTATGGCTACACCTTC
TRBJ2-6,-,medium-sized,TRBV7-9,CASSSGKPGAGANVLTF,TGTGCCAGCAGCTCGGGGAAGCCAGGGGCTGGGGCCAACGTCCTGACTTTC
TRBJ2-7,TRBD2,-,TRBV28,CASSDLGSSGRSSYEQYF,TGTGCCAGCAGCGATCTAGGAAGTAGCGGGAGGAGCTCCTACGAGCAGTACTTC
TRBJ2-2,-,-,TRBV5-4,CASSERGTGELFF,TGTGCCAGCAGCGAAAGGGGCACCGGGGAGCTGTTTTTT
TRBJ1-1,TRBD1,-,TRBV7-9,CASSPPGQGAPRAFF,TGTGCCAGCAGCCCACCGGGACAGGGGGCTCCCCGAGCTTTCTTT
TRBJ2-1,TRBD1,-,TRBV7-3,CASSRSGTGTYNEQFF,TGTGCCAGCAGCCGCTCCGGGACAGGGACCTACAATGAGCAGTTCTTC
TRBJ2-1,TRBD2,-,TRBV7-3,CASSLIRREDRRNEQFF,TGTGCCAGCAGCTTAATCAGGCGGGAGGACCGAAGAAATGAGCAGTTCTTC
TRBJ2-7,-,-,TRBV19,CASSSDRYHEQYF,TGTGCCAGTAGTTCTGACAGGTACCACGAGCAGTACTTC
TRBJ2-7,-,-,TRBV5-1,CASSLDGGPSYEQYF,TGCGCCAGCAGCTTGGATGGGGGGCCCTCCTACGAGCAGTACTTC
TRBJ2-7,TRBD2,-,TRBV27,CASSRRGSYEQYF,TGTGCCAGCAGTCGGCGGGGGAGCTACGAGCAGTACTTC
TRBJ2-5,TRBD1,-,TRBV7-9,CASSLNPGGGETQYF,TGTGCCAGCAGCCTCAACCCAGGGGGCGGGGAGACCCAGTACTTC
TRBJ2-3,-,-,TRBV20-1,CSARDEDTQYF,TGCAGTGCTAGAGATGAAGATACGCAGTATTTT
TRBJ2-1,-,-,TRBV9,CASSGRSGTIYNEQFF,TGTGCCAGCAGCGGCAGGAGTGGGACAATCTACAATGAGCAGTTCTTC
TRBJ1-4,-,once,TRBV7-9,CASSLWAGEKLFF,TGTGCCAGCAGCTTATGGGCGGGTGAAAAACTGTTTTTT
TRBJ2-5,TRBD2,-,TRBV7-2,CASSLPGLAGLETQYF,TGTGCCAGCAGCTTACCGGGACTAGCGGGACTAGAGACCCAGTACTTC
TRBJ2-1,-,-,TRBV13,CASSSWGLAGNEQFF,TGTGCCAGCAGCTCCTGGGGGTTGGCCGGCAATGAGCAGTTCTTC
TRBJ2-1,TRBD2,few,TRBV30,CAWTPGLADYNEQFF,TGTGCCTGGACGCCGGGACTAGCGGATTACAATGAGCAGTTCTTC
TRBJ2-7,-,-,TRBV7-8,CASSYRSSYEQYF,TGTGCCAGCAGCTACAGAAGCTCCTACGAGCAGTACTTC
TRBJ2-3,TRBD2,-,TRBV10-3,CAISETSAGGITDTQYF,TGTGCCATCAGTGAGACATCGGCGGGAGGTATAACAGATACGCAGTATTTT
TRBJ2-7,-,-,TRBV27,CASSKGQIGAYEQYF,TGTGCCAGCAGTAAAGGACAGATTGGGGCCTACGAGCAGTACTTC
TRBJ2-1,TRBD2,-,TRBV7-8,CASSLPGLAGNEQFF,TGTGCCAGCAGCCTCCCGGGACTAGCCGGGAATGAGCAGTTCTTC
TRBJ2-5,TRBD2,few,TRBV27,CASSSLTSGSSGQTQYF,TGTGCCAGCAGTTCCTTGACTAGCGGGAGCTCTGGCCAGACCCAGTACTTC
TRBJ2-4,TRBD1,-,TRBV11-2,CASSLGTGGENIQYF,TGTGCCAGCAGCTTAGGCACAGGGGGAGAAAACATTCAGTACTTC
TRBJ2-7,TRBD1,-,TRBV11-3,CASSNHDRDYEQYF,TGTGCCAGCAGCAATCACGACAGGGACTACGAGCAGTACTTC
TRBJ1-2,TRBD1,-,TRBV6-1,CASSEALDRFRGYTF,TGTGCCAGCAGTGAAGCGCTGGACAGGTTCAGGGGCTACACCTTC
TRBJ1-4,-,few,TRBV6-5,CASSYSRTEGEKLFF,TGTGCCAGCAGTTACTCGCGGACAGAGGGTGAAAAACTGTTTTTT
TRBJ2-2,TRBD1,-,TRBV7-8,CASSALSGTVNTGELFF,TGTGCCAGCAGCGCCCTTTCCGGGACAGTGAACACCGGGGAGCTGTTTTTT
TRBJ1-1,-,-,TRBV7-9,CASSHPGKSRAEAFF,TGTGCCAGCAGCCACCCAGGGAAGAGTCGCGCTGAAGCTTTCTTT
TRBJ1-1,-,few,TRBV25-1,CASTTITGTEAFF,TGTGCCAGCACCACCATTACGGGCACTGAAGCTTTCTTT
TRBJ2-3,-,-,TRBV11-2,CASSLEGNFDTQYF,TGTGCCAGCAGCTTAGAGGGGAATTTTGATACGCAGTATTTT
TRBJ2-7,-,-,TRBV27,CATQDTTYEQYF,TGTGCCACCCAGGACACCACCTACGAGCAGTACTTC
TRBJ1-1,-,-,TRBV27,CASHASYPPEAFF,TGTGCCAGCCACGCATCATACCCCCCGGAGGCTTTCTTT
TRBJ2-2,TRBD2,-,TRBV4-1,CASSQGSGRTLTGELFF,TGCGCCAGCAGCCAAGGAAGCGGGAGGACACTCACCGGGGAGCTGTTTTTT
TRBJ2-1,-,-,TRBV28,CASSYTYNEQFF,TGTGCCAGCAGTTATACCTACAATGAGCAGTTCTTC
TRBJ2-7,-,-,TRBV27,CASSPWGARGFNEQYF,TGTGCCAGCAGTCCCTGGGGGGCCAGGGGCTTCAACGAGCAGTACTTC